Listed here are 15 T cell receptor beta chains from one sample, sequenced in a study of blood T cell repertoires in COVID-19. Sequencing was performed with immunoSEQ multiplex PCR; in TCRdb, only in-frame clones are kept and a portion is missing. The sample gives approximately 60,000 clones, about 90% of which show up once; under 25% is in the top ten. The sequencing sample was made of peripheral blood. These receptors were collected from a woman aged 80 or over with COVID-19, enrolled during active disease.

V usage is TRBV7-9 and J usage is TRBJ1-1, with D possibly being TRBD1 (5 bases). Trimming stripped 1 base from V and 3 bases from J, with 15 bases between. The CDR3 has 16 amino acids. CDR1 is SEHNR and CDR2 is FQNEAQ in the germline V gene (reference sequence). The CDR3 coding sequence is TGTGCCAGCAGCTTAGAGGGGTGGGAGGGTCACACTGAAGCTTTCTTT. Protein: CASSLEGWEGHTEAFF.

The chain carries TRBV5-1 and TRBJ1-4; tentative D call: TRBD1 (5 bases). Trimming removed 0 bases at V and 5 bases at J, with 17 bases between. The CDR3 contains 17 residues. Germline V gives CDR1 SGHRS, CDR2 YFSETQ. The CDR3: CASSLGQGQVGNEKLFF. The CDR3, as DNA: TGCGCCAGCAGCTTGGGGCAGGGCCAAGTAGGGAATGAAAAACTGTTTTTT.

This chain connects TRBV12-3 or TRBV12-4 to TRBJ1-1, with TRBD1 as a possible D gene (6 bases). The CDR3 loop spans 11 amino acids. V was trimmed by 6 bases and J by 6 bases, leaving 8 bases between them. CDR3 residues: CASSGTPEAFF. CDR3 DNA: TGTGCCAGCAGCGGGACACCTGAAGCTTTCTTT.

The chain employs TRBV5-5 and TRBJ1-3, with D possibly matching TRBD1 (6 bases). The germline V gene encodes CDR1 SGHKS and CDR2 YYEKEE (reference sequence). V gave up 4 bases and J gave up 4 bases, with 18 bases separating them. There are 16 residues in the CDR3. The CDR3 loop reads CASSLDSLLTGNTIYF. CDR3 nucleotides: TGTGCCAGCAGCCTGGACAGTCTGCTGACGGGAAACACCATATATTTT.

CDR3 sequence (DNA): TGTGCCAGTACCCGGACAGGGGGAAATCAGCCCCAGCATTTT. Translation: CASTRTGGNQPQHF. The chain carries TRBV19 and TRBJ1-5; 10 bases are a match to TRBD1. Germline CDR1 and CDR2: LNHDA and SQIVND (reference sequence). V shed 7 bases, J shed 4 bases, and the junction held 4 bases outside the gene matches. This CDR3 has 14 amino acids.

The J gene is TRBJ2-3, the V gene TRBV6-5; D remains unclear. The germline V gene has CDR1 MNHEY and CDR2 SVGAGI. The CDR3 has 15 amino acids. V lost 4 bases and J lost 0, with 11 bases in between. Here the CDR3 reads CASSSTVLSTDTQYF. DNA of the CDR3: TGTGCCAGCAGTTCAACAGTACTTAGCACAGATACGCAGTATTTT.

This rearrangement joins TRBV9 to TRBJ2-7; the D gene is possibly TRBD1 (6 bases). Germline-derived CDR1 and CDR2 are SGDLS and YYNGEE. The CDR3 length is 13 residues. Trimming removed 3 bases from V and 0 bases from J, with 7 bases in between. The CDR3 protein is CASSGDNSYEQYF. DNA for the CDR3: TGTGCCAGCAGCGGGGACAACTCCTACGAGCAGTACTTC.

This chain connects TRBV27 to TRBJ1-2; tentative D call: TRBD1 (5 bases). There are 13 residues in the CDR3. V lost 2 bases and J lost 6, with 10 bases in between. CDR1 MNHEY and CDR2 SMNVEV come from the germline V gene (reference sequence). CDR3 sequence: CASSLIRGNGYTF. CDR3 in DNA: TGTGCCAGCAGTTTAATAAGGGGTAATGGCTACACCTTC.

This CDR3 reads CASSDSGQINHLWETQYF. The CDR3 nucleotides read TGTGCCAGCAGTGACTCAGGACAGATAAACCACCTCTGGGAGACCCAGTACTTC. The chain combines TRBV6-4 with TRBJ2-5; maybe TRBD1 (6 bases). CDR3 size: 18 residues. V was clipped by 0 bases and J by 5 bases, with 22 bases between them. The germline V gene has CDR1 MRHNA and CDR2 SNTAGT.

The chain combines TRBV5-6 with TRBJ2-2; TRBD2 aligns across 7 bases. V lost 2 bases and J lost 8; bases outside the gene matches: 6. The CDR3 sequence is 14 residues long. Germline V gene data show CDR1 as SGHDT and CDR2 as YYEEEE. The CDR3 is CASSFRGGRGELFF. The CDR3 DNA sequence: TGTGCCAGCAGCTTTCGCGGGGGACGAGGGGAGCTGTTTTTT.

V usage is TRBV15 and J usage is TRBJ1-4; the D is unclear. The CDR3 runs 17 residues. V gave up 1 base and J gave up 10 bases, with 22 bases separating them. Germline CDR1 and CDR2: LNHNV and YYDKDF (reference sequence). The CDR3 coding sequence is TGTGCCACCAGCAGAGCGGTAAAAGGCGGGCTTATCGGAAAACTGTTTTTT. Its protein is CATSRAVKGGLIGKLFF.

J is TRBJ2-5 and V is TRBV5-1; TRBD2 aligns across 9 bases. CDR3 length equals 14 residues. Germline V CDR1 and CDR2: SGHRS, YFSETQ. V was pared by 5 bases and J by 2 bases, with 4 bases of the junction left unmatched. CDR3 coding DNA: TGCGCCAGCAGTCTACTAGCGGGTCAAGAGACCCAGTACTTC. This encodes CASSLLAGQETQYF.

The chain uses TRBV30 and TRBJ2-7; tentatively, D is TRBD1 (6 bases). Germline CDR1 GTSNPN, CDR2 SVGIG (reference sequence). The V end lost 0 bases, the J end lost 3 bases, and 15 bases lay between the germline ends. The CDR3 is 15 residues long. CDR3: CAWSVGQGNFYEQYF. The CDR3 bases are TGTGCCTGGAGTGTAGGGCAGGGGAACTTCTACGAGCAGTACTTC.

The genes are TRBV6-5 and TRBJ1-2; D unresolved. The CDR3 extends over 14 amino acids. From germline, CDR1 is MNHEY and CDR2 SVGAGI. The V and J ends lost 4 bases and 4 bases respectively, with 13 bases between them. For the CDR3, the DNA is TGTGCCAGCAGTTTGCATGACTCCAGCTATGGCTACACCTTC. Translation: CASSLHDSSYGYTF.

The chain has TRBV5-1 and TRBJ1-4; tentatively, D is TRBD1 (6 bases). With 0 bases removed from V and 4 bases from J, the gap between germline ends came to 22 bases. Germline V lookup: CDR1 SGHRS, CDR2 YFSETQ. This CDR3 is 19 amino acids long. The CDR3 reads CASSLGIPTLTGRNEKLFF. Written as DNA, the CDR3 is TGCGCCAGCAGCTTGGGCATCCCCACTTTAACAGGGCGTAATGAAAAACTGTTTTTT.